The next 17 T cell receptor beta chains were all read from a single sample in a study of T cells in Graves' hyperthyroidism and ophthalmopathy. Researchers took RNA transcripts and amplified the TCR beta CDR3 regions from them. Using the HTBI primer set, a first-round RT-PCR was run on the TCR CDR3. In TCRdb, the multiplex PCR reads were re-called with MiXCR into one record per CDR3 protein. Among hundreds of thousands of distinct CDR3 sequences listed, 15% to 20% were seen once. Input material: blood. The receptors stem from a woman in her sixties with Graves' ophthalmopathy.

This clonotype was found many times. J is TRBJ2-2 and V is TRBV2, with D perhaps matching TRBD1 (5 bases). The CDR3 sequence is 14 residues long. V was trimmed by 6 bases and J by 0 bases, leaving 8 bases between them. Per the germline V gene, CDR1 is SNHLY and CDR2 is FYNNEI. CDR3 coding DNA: TGTGCCAGCAGGACAGACGCGAACACCGGGGAGCTGTTTTTT. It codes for CASRTDANTGELFF.

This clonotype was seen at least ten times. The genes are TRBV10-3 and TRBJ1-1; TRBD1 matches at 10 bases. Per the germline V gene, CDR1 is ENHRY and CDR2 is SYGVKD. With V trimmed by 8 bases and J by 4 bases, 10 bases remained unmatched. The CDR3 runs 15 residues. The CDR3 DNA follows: TGTGCCATCCTCCCGGCCGGACAGGGGGTCACTGAAGCTTTCTTT. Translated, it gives CAILPAGQGVTEAFF.

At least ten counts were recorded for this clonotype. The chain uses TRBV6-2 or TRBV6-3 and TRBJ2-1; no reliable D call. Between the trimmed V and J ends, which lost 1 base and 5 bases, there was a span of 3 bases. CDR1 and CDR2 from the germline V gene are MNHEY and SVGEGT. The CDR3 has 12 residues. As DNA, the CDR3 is TGTGCCAGCAGTTACTGGGACAATGAGCAGTTCTTC. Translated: CASSYWDNEQFF.

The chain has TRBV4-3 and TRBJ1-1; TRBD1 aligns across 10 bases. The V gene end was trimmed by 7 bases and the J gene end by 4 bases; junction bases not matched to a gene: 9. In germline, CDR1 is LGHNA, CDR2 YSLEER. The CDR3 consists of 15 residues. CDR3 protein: CASTRSRTGGTEAFF. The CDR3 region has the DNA TGCGCCAGCACTCGAAGTAGGACAGGGGGCACTGAAGCTTTCTTT.

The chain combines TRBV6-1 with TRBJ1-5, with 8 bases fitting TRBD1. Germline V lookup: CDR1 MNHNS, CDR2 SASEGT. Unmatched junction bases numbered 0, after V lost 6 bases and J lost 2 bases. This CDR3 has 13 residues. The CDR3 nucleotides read TGTGCCAGCAGGACAGGGGGCAATCAGCCCCAGCATTTT. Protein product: CASRTGGNQPQHF.

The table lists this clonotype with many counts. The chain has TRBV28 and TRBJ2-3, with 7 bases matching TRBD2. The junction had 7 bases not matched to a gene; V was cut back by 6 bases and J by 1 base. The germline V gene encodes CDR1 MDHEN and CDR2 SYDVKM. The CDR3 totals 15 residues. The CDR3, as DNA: TGTGCCAGCAGATTAGGAGCGGGGCGCACAGATACGCAGTATTTT. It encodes CASRLGAGRTDTQYF.

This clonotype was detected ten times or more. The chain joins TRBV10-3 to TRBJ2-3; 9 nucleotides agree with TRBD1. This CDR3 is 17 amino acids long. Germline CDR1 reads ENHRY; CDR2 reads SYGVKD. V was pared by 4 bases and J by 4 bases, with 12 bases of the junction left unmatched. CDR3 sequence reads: CAISAQHGTGKPDTQYF. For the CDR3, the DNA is TGTGCCATCAGTGCTCAGCACGGGACAGGGAAGCCAGATACGCAGTATTTT.

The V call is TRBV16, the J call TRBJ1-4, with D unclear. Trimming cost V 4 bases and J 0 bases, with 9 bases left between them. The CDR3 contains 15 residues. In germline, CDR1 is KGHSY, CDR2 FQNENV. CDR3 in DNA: TGTGCCAGCAGCCGGTGGAGCTCAACTAATGAAAAACTGTTTTTT. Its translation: CASSRWSSTNEKLFF.

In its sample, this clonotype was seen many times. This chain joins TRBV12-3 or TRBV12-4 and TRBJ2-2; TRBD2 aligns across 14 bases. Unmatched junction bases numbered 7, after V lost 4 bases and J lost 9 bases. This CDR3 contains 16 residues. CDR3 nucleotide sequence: TGTGCCAGCAGTTATACCGGGACTAGCGGGAGCTGGGAGCTGTTTTTT. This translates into CASSYTGTSGSWELFF.

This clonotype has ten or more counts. The CDR3 DNA reads as TGTGCCAGCAGCTTATGGGGGGGCGTTTCGTCGGAGACCCAGTACTTC. It encodes CASSLWGGVSSETQYF. The chain links TRBV7-2 to TRBJ2-5, with a tentative D call TRBD2 (7 bases). V shed 2 bases and J shed 5 bases, with 18 bases lying between them. This CDR3 comprises 16 residues. Germline-derived CDR1 and CDR2 are SGHTA and FQGNSA.

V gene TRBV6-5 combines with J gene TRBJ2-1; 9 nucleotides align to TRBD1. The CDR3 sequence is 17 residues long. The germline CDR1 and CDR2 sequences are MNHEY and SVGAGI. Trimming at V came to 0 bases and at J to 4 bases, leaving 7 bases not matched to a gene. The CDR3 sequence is CASSYSNTGGRYNEQFF. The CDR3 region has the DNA TGTGCCAGCAGTTACTCGAACACAGGGGGCCGGTACAATGAGCAGTTCTTC.

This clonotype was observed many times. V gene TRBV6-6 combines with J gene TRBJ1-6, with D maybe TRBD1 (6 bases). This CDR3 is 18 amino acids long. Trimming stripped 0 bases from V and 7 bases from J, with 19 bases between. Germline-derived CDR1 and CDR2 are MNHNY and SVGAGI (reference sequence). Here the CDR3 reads CASSYSERKQGFNSPLHF. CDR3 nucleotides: TGTGCCAGCAGTTACTCGGAACGTAAACAGGGTTTCAATTCACCCCTCCACTTT.

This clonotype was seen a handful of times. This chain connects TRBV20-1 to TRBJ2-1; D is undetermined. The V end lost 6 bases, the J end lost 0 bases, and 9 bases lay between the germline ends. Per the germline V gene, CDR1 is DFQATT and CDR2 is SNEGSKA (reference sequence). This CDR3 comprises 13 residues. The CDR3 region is CSASGNSYNEQFF. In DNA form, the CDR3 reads TGCAGTGCGAGTGGCAACTCCTACAATGAGCAGTTCTTC.

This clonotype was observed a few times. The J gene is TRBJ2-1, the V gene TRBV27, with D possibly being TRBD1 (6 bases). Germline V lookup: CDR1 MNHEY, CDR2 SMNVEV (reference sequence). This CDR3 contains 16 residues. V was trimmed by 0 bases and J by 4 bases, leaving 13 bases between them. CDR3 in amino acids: CASSLSRGIPYNEQFF. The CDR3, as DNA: TGTGCCAGCAGTTTATCCAGGGGCATTCCGTACAATGAGCAGTTCTTC.

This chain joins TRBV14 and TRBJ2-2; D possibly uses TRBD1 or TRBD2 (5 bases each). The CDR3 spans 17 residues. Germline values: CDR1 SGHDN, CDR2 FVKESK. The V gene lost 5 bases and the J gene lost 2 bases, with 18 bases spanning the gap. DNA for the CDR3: TGTGCCAGCAGCTTACCGGGACGGAGAAAAAACACCGGGGAGCTGTTTTTT. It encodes CASSLPGRRKNTGELFF. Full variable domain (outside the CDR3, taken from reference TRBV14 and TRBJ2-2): EAGVTQFPSHSVIEKGQTVTLRCDPISGHDNLYWYRRVMGKEIKFLLHFVKESKQDESGMPNNRFLAERTGGTYSTLKVQPAELEDSGVYFCASSLPGRRKNTGELFFGEGSRLTVL.

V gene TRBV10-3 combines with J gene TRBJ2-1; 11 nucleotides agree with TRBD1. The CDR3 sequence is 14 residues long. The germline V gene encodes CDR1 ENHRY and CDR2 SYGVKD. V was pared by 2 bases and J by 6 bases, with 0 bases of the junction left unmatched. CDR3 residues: CAISEGTGGNEQFF. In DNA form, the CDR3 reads TGTGCCATCAGTGAGGGGACAGGGGGCAATGAGCAGTTCTTC.

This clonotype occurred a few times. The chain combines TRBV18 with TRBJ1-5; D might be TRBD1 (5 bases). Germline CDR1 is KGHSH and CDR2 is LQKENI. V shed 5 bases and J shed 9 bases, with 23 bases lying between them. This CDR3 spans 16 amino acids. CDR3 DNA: TGTGCCAGCTCATCGGCCCACAGGAGGCAAGGTCGGCCCCAGCATTTT. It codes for CASSSAHRRQGRPQHF.